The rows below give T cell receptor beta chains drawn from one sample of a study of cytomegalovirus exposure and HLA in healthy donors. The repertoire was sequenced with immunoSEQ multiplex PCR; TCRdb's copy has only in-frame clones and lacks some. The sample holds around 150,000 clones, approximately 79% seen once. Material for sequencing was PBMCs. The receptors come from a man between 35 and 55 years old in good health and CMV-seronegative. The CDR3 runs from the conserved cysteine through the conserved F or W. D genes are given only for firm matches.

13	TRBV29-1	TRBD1	CSVEGTGGGEAFF
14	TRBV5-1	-	CASSLGPESYEQYF
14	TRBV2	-	CASSVWGLRYEQYF
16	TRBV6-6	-	CASSYSHRLTGNTIYF
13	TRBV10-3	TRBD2	CAIRGASGSPQYF
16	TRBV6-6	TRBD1	CASQKTWDRNNNEQFF
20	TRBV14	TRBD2	CASSQERVGLAGGDLDEQFF
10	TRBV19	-	CASSSYEQYF
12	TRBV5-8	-	CASSLRGPEAFF
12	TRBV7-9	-	CSSSLTGAGAFF
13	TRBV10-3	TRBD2	CAIGGTIPYEQYF
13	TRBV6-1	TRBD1	CASSGDRYYEQYF
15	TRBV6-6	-	CASSYGQDIDQPQHF
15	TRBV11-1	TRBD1	CASSLDGTAIPKLFF
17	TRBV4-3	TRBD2	CASSHAGLAGEADTQYF
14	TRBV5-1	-	CATKRAESTDTQYF
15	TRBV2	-	CASSPRAGGTGELFF
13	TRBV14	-	CASSLSLSQPQHF
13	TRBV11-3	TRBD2	CASSGTRGDTQYF
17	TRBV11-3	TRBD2	CASSSRLAVEIADTQYF
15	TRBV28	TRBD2	CASSLSGEGLYEQYF
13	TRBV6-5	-	CASSYSQDYEAFF
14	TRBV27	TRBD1	CASSPGQGGQPQHF
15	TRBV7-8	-	CASSKGTAYQETQYF
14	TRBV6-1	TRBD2	CASSPGGGADTQYF
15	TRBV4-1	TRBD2	CASRLAGGNYNEQFF
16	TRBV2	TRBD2	CASAGGGLAVTGELFF
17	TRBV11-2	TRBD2	CASSLHSGRSGANVLTF
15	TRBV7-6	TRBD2	CASSLGLAGDNEQFF
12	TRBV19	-	CASNDRSYGYTF
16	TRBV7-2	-	CASSRRTPSGNNEQFF
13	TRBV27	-	CATMGVLSNEQFF
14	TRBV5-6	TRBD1	CASSPRDRGNTIYF
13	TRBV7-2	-	CASSPANPYEQYF
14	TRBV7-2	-	CASSSTGTFYEQYF
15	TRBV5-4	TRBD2	CASSLGGLAGGEQYF
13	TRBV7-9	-	CSSTLTMNTEAFF
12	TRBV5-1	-	CASSLRDTEAFF
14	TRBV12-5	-	CASGFVSSYNEQFF
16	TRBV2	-	CASSREPAHTYNEQFF
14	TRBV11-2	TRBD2	CASSLGRGTDTQYF
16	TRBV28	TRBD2	CASSSSGTSGVNEQFF
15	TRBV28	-	CASSFFRGLSYEQYF
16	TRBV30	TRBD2	CAWNGRESSGANVLTF
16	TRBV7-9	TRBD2	CASSSGTSGSMNEQFF
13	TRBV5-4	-	CASSGMSRNEQFF
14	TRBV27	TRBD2	CASSLRASGNEQFF
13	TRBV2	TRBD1	CASSRRQGHEQYF
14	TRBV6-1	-	CASTPSGSYYEQYF
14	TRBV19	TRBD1	CASSIGTGVGELFF
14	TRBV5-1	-	CASSFGRGGEKLFF
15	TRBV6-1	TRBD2	CASSGGGPGTDTQYF